The subject of this entry is one TCR beta chain. The data stem from a study of blood T cell repertoires in COVID-19. Study-level background: Acute-phase and convalescent COVID-19 samples originated in the United States, Italy and Spain.

Ages ranged from about 18 to 89 years, with residence in 24 US areas. Clinical history as reported by participants underpinned cohort assignment. This table comes from immunoSEQ multiplex PCR, and its TCRdb copy is limited to in-frame clones, with some not included. The sample has 380,000 or so clones; approximately 91% are singletons. V dropped 7 bases and J dropped 11; count of bases not matched to a gene: 13. The CDR3 runs 14 residues. Germline V lookup: CDR1 LNHDA, CDR2 SQIVND (reference sequence). The clonotype comes from a woman aged 35 to 49 with acute COVID-19. The rearrangement joins TRBV19 to TRBJ1-1; 10 bases align to TRBD1. Sample: PBMCs or T cells enriched from blood (not recorded which). This chain's CDR3 is CASMWDRGNQAAFF. The CDR3 bases are TGTGCCAGTATGTGGGACAGGGGTAACCAGGCGGCTTTCTTT.